This T cell receptor beta chain was retrieved from a study of control samples from healthy donors and cancer patients. This clone came up once. Repertoires were generated with immunoSEQ multiplex PCR, while TCRdb's copy carries only in-frame clones and drops some. The sample lists around 18,000 clones, roughly 86% occurring once. This receptor was taken from a woman aged 70-85 years with colorectal cancer. The specimen was PBMCs.

DNA of the CDR3: TGTGCCACCAGTGATGCAAAACAGGGGAACACTGAAGCTTTCTTT. Amino acid sequence: CATSDAKQGNTEAFF. V is TRBV24-1 and J is TRBJ1-1; TRBD1 might be the D (6 bases). The CDR3 sequence is 15 residues long. Germline CDR1 is KGHDR and CDR2 is SFDVKD. Trimming cost V 3 bases and J 1 base, with 11 bases left between them.